The clone carrying this T cell receptor beta chain was recorded a few times. The sample originates from a study of response to subunit inactivated influenza vaccine. V was cut by 0 bases and J by 1 base, with 12 bases left in between. CDR1 and CDR2 from the germline V gene are MNHEY and SMNVEV (reference sequence). The CDR3 covers 16 residues. TCRdb reanalysed the RT-PCR reads using MiXCR and keeps one entry per CDR3 protein. The data contain some 180,000 distinct CDR3 sequences, around 9% of them seen just once; the ten biggest clones take up roughly 11%. Source: non-naive T cells sorted from PBMCs, taken on the day of vaccination. This chain uses TRBV27 with TRBJ1-1; no clear D. This receptor was obtained from a man aged 50-59 years who received an inactivated influenza vaccine. CDR3 residues: CASSLSILAGNTEAFF. Written as DNA, the CDR3 is TGTGCCAGCAGTTTATCGATTTTGGCGGGGAACACTGAAGCTTTCTTT.